This T cell receptor beta chain was documented in a study of cytomegalovirus exposure and HLA in healthy donors. General observations from the study: Within an earlier analysis, most TCR beta V segments proved productive either about 87% or about 30% of the time.

This clone was counted only a few times. The antigen is unknown. This CDR3 region has 16 residues. The V segment lost 5 bases and the J segment 4 bases; nucleotides outside the gene matches: 11. Germline CDR1 is SEHNR and CDR2 is FQNEAQ (reference sequence). The study ran its PCR with 60 Vbeta and 13 Jbeta primers. Study processing details: It was a later analysis that counted about 80 million unique TCR beta chains, of which roughly 11 million were shared. Here immunoSEQ multiplex PCR was the method, and the copy in TCRdb shows in-frame clones only, minus some. The V and J calls and clone size were taken over from that table, and D and trimming were inferred from the DNA. Here the sample spans tens of thousands of clones, about 7.6% being singletons.

The rearrangement uses TRBV7-9 and TRBJ1-2, with 9 bases fitting TRBD1. Sequenced material: PBMCs. The TCR sequence derives from a man between 50 and 59 years old in good health and CMV-seronegative. The CDR3 protein is CASSPGQGPPSYGYTF. The CDR3, as DNA: TGTGCCAGCAGCCCAGGACAGGGGCCCCCCTCCTATGGCTACACCTTC.